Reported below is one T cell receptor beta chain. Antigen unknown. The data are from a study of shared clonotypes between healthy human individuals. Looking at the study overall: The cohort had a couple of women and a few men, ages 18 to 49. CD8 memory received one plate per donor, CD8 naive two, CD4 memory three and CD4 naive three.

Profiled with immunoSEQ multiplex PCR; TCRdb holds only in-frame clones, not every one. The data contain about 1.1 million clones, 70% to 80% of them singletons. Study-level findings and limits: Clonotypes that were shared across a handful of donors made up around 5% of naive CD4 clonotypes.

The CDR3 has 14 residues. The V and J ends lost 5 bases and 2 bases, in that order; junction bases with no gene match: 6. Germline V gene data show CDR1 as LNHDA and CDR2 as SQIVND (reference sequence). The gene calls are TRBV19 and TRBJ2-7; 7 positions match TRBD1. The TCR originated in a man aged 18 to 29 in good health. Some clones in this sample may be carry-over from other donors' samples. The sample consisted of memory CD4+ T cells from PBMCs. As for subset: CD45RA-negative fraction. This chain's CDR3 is CASSAARGPYEQYF. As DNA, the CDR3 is TGTGCCAGTAGTGCAGCGAGGGGGCCCTACGAGCAGTACTTC.